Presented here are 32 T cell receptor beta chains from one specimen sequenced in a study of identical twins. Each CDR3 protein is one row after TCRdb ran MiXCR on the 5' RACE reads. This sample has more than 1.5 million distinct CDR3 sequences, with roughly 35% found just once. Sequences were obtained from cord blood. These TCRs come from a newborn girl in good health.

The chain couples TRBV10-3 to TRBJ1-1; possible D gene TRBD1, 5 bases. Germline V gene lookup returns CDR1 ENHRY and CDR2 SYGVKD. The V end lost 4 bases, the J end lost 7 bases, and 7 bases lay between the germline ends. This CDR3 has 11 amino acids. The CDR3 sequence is CAISGGVEAFF. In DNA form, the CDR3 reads TGTGCCATCAGTGGGGGGGTTGAAGCTTTCTTT.

The chain's CDR3 is CSARQPSSYNEQYF. Written as DNA, the CDR3 is TGCAGTGCTAGACAGCCAAGCTCCTACAATGAGCAGTACTTC. The chain couples TRBV20-1 to TRBJ2-1; D uncertain. The J call is doubtful: the DNA matches TRBJ2-7 better. CDR3 length equals 14 residues. Germline-derived CDR1 and CDR2 are DFQATT and SNEGSKA (reference sequence).

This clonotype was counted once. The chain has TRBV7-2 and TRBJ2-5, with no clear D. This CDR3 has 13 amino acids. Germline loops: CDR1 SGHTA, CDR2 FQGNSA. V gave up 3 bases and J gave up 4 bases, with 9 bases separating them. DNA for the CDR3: TGTGCCAGCAGCTTCTTCGAGCGAGAGACCCAGTACTTC. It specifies CASSFFERETQYF.

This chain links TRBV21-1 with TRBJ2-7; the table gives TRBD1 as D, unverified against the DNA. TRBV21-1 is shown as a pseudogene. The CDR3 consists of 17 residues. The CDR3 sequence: CASSKKKQAGISYEQYF. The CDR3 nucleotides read TGTGCCAGCAGCAAAAAAAAACAGGCCGGGATCTCCTACGAGCAGTACTTC.

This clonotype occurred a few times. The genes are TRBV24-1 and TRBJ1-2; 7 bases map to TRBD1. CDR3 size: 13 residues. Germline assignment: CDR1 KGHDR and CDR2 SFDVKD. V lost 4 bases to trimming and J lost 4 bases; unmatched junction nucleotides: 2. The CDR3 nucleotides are TGTGCCACCAGTGACCCAGGGGGCTATGGCTACACCTTC. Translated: CATSDPGGYGYTF.

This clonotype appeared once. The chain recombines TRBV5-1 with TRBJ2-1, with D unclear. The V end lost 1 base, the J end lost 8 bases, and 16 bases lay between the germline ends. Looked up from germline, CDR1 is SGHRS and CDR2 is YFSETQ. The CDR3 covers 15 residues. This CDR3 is CASSLTSALGDEQFF. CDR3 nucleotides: TGCGCCAGCAGCTTGACGAGCGCCCTTGGGGATGAGCAGTTCTTC.

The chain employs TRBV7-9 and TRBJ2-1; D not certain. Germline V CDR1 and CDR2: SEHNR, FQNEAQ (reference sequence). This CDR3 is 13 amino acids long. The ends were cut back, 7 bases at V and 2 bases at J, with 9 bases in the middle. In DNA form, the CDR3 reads TGTGCCAGCACCCCCGCCCCCTACAATGAGCAGTTCTTC. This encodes CASTPAPYNEQFF.

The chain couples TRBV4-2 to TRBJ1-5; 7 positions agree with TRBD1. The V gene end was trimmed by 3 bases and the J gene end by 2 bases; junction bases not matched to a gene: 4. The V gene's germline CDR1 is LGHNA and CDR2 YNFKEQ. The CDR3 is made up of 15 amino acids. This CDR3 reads CASSQTGKGNQPQHF. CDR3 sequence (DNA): TGTGCCAGCAGCCAGACAGGGAAAGGCAATCAGCCCCAGCATTTT.

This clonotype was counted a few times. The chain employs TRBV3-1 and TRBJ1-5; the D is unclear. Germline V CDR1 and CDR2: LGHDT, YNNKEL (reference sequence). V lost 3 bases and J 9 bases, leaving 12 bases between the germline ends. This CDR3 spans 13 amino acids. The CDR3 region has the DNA TGTGCCAGCAGCCAGGCCGTTCGGGGGCCCCAGCATTTT. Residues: CASSQAVRGPQHF.

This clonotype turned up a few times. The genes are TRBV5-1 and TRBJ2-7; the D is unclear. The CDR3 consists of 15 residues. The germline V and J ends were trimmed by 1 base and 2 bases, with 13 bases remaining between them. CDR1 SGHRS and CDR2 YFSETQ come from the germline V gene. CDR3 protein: CASSLKSGRAYEQYF. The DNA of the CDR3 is TGCGCCAGCAGCTTGAAGTCCGGACGAGCCTACGAGCAGTACTTC. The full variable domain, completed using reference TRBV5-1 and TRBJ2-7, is KAGVTQTPRYLIKTRGQQVTLSCSPISGHRSVSWYQQTPGQGLQFLFEYFSETQRNKGNFPGRFSGRQFSNSRSEMNVSTLELGDSALYLCASSLKSGRAYEQYFGPGTRLTVT.

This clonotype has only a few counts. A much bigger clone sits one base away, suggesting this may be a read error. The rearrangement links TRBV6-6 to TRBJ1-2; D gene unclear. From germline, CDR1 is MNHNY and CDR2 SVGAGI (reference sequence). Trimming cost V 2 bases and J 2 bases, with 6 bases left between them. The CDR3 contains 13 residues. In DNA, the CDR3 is TGTGCCAGCAGTTACAACGGGAACTATGGCTACACCTTC. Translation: CASSYNGNYGYTF.

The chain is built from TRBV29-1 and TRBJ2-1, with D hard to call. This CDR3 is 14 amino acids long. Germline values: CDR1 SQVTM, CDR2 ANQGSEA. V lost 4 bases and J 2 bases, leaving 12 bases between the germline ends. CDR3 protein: CSVGLLGPYNEQFF. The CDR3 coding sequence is TGCAGCGTTGGCCTTCTCGGGCCCTACAATGAGCAGTTCTTC.

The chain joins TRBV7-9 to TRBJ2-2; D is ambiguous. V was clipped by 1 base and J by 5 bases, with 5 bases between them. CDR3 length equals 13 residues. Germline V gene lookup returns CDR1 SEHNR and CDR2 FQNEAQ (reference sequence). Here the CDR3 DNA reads TGTGCCAGCAGCTTAGTAGAAACCGGGGAGCTGTTTTTT. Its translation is CASSLVETGELFF.

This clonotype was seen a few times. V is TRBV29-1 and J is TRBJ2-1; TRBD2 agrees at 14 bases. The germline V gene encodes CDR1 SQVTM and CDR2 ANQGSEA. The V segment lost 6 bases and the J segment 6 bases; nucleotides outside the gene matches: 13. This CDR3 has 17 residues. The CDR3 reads CSVQGLAGALRGNEQFF. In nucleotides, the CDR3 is TGCAGCGTCCAGGGACTAGCGGGAGCTCTGAGGGGCAATGAGCAGTTCTTC.

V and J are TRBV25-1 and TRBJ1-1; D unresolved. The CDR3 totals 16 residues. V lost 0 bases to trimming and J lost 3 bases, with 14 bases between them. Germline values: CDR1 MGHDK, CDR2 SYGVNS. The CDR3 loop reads CASSEYGGSSHTEAFF. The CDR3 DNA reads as TGTGCCAGCAGTGAATATGGCGGCTCTAGCCACACTGAAGCTTTCTTT. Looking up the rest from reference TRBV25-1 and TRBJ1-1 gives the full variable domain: EADIYQTPRYLVIGTGKKITLECSQTMGHDKMYWYQQDPGMELHLIHYSYGVNSTEKGDLSSESTVSRIRTEHFPLTLESARPSHTSQYLCASSEYGGSSHTEAFFGQGTRLTVV.

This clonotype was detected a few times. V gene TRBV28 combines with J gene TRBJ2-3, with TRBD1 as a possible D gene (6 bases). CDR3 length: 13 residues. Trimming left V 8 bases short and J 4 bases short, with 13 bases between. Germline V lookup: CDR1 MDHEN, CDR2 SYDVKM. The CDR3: CASGGHVPDTQYF. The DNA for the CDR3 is TGTGCCAGCGGGGGACATGTTCCAGATACGCAGTATTTT. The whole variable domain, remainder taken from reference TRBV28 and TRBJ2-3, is DVKVTQSSRYLVKRTGEKVFLECVQDMDHENMFWYRQDPGLGLRLIYFSYDVKMKEKGDIPEGYSVSREKKERFSLILESASTNQTSMYLCASGGHVPDTQYFGPGTRLTVL.

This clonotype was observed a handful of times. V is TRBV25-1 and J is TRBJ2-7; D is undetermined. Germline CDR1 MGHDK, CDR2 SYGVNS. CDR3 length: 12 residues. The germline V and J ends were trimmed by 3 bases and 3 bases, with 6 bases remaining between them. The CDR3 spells CASSDPDYEQYF. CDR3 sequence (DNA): TGTGCCAGCAGTGACCCCGACTACGAGCAGTACTTC.

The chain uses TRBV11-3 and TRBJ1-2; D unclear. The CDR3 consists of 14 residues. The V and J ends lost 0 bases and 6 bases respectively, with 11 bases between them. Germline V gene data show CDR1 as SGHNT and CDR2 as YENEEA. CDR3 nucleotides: TGTGCCAGCAGCTTAGATGGGCCAAGGGATGGCTACACCTTC. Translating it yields CASSLDGPRDGYTF.

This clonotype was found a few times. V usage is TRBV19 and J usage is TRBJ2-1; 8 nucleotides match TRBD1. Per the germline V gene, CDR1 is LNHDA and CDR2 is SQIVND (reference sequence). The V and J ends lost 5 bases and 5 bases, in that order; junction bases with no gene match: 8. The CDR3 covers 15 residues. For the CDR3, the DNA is TGTGCCAGTAGTCCCGACAGGGGACCGAACAATGAGCAGTTCTTC. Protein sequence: CASSPDRGPNNEQFF.

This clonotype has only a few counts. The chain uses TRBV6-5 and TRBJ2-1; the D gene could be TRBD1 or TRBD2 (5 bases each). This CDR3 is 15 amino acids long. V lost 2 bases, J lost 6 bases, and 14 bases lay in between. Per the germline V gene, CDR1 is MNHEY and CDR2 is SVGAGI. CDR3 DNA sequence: TGTGCCAGCAGTTACCACCGGGACCCCGTCAATGAGCAGTTCTTC. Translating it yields CASSYHRDPVNEQFF.

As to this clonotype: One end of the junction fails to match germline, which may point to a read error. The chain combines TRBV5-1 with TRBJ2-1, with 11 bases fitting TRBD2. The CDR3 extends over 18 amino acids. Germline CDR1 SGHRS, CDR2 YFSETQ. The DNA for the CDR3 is TGCGCCAGCCGATCCGGGACTAGCGGTCCCAGCTCCTACAATGGGCAGTTCTTC. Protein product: CASRSGTSGPSSYNGQFF.

CDR3 nucleotide sequence: TGTGCCAGCAGCTTAGTTCCCATACCGTGGCAGGGCCGGAACACTGAAGCTTTCTTT. Protein sequence: CASSLVPIPWQGRNTEAFF. The chain uses TRBV7-2 and TRBJ1-1, with D tentatively TRBD1 (5 bases). Between the trimmed V and J ends, which lost 1 base and 1 base, there was a span of 22 bases. The CDR3 length is 19 residues. From germline, CDR1 is SGHTA and CDR2 FQGNSA.

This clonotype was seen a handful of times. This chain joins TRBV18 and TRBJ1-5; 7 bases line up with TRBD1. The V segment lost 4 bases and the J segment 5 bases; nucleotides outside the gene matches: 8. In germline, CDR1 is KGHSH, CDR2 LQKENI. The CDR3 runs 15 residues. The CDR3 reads CASSRGQVPDQPQHF. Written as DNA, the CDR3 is TGTGCCAGCTCACGTGGACAGGTTCCCGATCAGCCCCAGCATTTT.

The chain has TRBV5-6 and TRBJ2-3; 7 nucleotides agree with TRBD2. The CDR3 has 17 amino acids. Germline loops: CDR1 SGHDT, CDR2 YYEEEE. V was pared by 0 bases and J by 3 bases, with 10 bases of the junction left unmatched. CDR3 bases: TGTGCCAGCAGCTTGGACTTGCGTGGCGGGAGTACAGATACGCAGTATTTT. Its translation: CASSLDLRGGSTDTQYF.

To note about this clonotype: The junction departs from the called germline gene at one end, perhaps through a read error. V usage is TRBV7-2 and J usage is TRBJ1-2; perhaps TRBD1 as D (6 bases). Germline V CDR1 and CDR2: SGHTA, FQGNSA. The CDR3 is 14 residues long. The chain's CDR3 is CASSVAAGVYGYTF. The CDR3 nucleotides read TGTGCCAGCAGCGTAGCGGCAGGGGTTTACGGCTACACCTTC.

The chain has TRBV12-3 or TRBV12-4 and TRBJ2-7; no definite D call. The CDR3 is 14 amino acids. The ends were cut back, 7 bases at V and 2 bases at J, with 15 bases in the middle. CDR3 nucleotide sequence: TGTGCCAGCACCCTACGAGGAAACGCCTACGAGCAGTACTTC. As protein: CASTLRGNAYEQYF.

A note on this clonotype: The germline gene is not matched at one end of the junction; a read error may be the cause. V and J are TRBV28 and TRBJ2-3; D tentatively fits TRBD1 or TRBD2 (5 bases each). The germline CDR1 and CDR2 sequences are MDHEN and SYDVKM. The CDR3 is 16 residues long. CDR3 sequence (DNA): TGTGCCAGCAGCCCCTTGGGGAGAGGGGTAGGAGATACGCGGTATTTT. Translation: CASSPLGRGVGDTRYF.

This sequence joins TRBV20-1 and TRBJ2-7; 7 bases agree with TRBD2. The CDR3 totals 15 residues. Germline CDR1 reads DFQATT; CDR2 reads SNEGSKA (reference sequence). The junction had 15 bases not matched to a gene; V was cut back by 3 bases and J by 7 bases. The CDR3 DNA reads TGCAGTGCTAGTTCGTTTGGACTAGGCCCTAATGAGCAGTACTTC. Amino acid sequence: CSASSFGLGPNEQYF.

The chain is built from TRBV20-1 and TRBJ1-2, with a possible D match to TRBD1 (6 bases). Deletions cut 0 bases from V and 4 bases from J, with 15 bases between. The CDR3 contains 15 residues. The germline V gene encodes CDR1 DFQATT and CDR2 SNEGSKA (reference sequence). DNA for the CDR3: TGCAGTGCTAGAGATCAACAGGGACGTACCTATGGCTACACCTTC. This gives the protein CSARDQQGRTYGYTF.

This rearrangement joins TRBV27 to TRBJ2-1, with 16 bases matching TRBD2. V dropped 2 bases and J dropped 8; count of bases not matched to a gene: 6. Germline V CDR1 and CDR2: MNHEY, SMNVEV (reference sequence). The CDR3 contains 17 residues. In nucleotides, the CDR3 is TGTGCCAGCAGTTTAAGGGGGACTAGCGGGGGGGCGCATGAGCAGTTCTTC. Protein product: CASSLRGTSGGAHEQFF.

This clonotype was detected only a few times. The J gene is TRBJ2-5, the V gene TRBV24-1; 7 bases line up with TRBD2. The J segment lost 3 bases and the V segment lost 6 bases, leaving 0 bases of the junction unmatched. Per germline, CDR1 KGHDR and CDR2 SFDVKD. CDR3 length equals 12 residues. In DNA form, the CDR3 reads TGTGCCACCAGTCTAGCGGAAGAGACCCAGTACTTC. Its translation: CATSLAEETQYF.

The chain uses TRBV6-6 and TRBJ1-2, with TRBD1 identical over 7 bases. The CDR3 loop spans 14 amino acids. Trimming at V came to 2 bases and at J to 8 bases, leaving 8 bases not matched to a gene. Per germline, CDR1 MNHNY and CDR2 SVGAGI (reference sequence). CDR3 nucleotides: TGTGCCAGCAGTTACCCTGAGGGGGCGCGGGGCTACACCTTC. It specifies CASSYPEGARGYTF.